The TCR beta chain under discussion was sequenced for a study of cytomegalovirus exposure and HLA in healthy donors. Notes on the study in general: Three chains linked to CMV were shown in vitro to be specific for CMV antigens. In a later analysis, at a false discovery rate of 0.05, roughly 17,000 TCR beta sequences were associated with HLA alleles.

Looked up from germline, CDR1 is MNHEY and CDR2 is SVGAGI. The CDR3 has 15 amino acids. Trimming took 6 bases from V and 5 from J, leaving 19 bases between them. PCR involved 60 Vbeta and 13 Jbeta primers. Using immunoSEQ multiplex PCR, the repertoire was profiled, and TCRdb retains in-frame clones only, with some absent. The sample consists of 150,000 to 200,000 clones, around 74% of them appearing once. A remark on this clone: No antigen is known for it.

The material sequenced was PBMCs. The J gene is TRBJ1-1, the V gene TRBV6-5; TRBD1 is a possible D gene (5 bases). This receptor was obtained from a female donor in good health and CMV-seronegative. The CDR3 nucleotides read TGTGCCAGCAGCCCCTACTCAGGGCGAGTTACTGAAGCTTTCTTT. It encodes CASSPYSGRVTEAFF.